The clone carrying this TCR beta chain showed up just once. Germline CDR1 and CDR2: DFQATT and SNEGSKA (reference sequence). The CDR3 loop spans 14 amino acids. Germline trimming cut 6 bases from V and 2 bases from J; bases unmatched to any gene: 3. The sample comes from a study of blood T cells in healthy people across ages. Combining a sample-barcoded 5' primer with a J-beta primer mix, a second PCR ran for 7 to 11 cycles. Using its own MiXCR run on the 5' RACE reads, TCRdb lists one record per CDR3 protein. The sample consists of roughly 500,000 distinct CDR3 sequences, approximately 27% of them appearing once.

This sequence was found in a woman aged 70-85 years in good health. The chain carries TRBV20-1 and TRBJ2-5; 13 nucleotides agree with TRBD2. Sequences were obtained from blood. The CDR3 DNA sequence: TGCAGTGCCACGACTAGCGGGGGGCAAGAGACCCAGTACTTC. Amino acid sequence: CSATTSGGQETQYF.